Listed below are T cell receptor beta chains from one sample, sequenced in a study of OX40 agonist ivuxolimab in advanced cancers. Assay: immunoSEQ multiplex PCR; the TCRdb copy retains only in-frame clones and omits some. The sample lists tens of thousands of clones, about nine tenths occurring once. Specimen: CD4+ or CD8+ T cells sorted from blood, collected in a trial of the OX40 agonist ivuxolimab. All receptors derive from an adult with an advanced solid tumor such as melanoma, head and neck, liver or kidney cancer. The CDR3 runs from the conserved cysteine through the conserved F or W. The order of the fields is clone size, V gene, J gene, D gene, CDR3 length, CDR3 DNA, CDR3 protein. The D gene is left open where the match is weak. Size is stated for part of the rows, as once, few or many counts, or as a class when the clone is expanded.

size: -
V: TRBV4-1
J: TRBJ1-2
D: -
length: 16
DNA: TGCGCCAGCAGCCTCCTGAATAAAGGGGACGGCTATGGCTACACCTTC
CDR3: CASSLLNKGDGYGYTF

size: -
V: TRBV4-2
J: TRBJ2-1
D: TRBD2
length: 17
DNA: TGTGCCAGCAGCCCGACCTGGACTAGCGGGAATGGCAATGAGCAGTTCTTC
CDR3: CASSPTWTSGNGNEQFF

size: -
V: TRBV4-3
J: TRBJ1-4
D: TRBD1
length: 15
DNA: TGCGCCAGCAGCCCCAAAGCAGGGGGCCCTGAAAAACTGTTTTTT
CDR3: CASSPKAGGPEKLFF

size: -
V: TRBV25-1
J: TRBJ1-1
D: -
length: 15
DNA: TGTGCCAGCAGTGAATTCGGGTTCGGGAACACTGAAGCTTTCTTT
CDR3: CASSEFGFGNTEAFF

size: few
V: TRBV19
J: TRBJ2-7
D: TRBD1
length: 14
DNA: TGTGCCAGTAGCTGGGGACAGGGGACCTACGAGCAGTACTTC
CDR3: CASSWGQGTYEQYF

size: -
V: TRBV12-5
J: TRBJ2-7
D: -
length: 12
DNA: TGTGCTAGTGGTTTGGTGAGGGCCGAGCAGTACTTC
CDR3: CASGLVRAEQYF

size: -
V: TRBV4-1
J: TRBJ2-1
D: -
length: 12
DNA: TGCGCCAGCAGCCAAGATCACTCATCACAGTTCTTC
CDR3: CASSQDHSSQFF

size: -
V: TRBV6-5
J: TRBJ2-5
D: TRBD2
length: 13
DNA: TGTGCCAGCAGCCCCAGCGGGAGGGAGACCCAGTACTTC
CDR3: CASSPSGRETQYF

size: -
V: TRBV7-9
J: TRBJ1-3
D: -
length: 13
DNA: TGTGCCAGCAGCCCCCCGGGGGGGAACACCATATATTTT
CDR3: CASSPPGGNTIYF

size: few
V: TRBV11-2
J: TRBJ2-5
D: TRBD2
length: 18
DNA: TGTGCCAGCAGCTTAGTGAGCCTGGTAGGGAGGGGATTGGAGACCCAGTACTTC
CDR3: CASSLVSLVGRGLETQYF

size: -
V: TRBV19
J: TRBJ2-7
D: -
length: 13
DNA: TGTGCCAGTAGCCCTACTACGTTCTTCGAGCAGTACTTC
CDR3: CASSPTTFFEQYF

size: once
V: TRBV6-6
J: TRBJ2-1
D: -
length: 11
DNA: TGTGCCAGCAGTTATATAAATGAGCAGTTCTTC
CDR3: CASSYINEQFF

size: -
V: TRBV27
J: TRBJ1-4
D: -
length: 13
DNA: TGTGCCAGCAGTTTAGGGGGTACTGAAAAACTGTTTTTT
CDR3: CASSLGGTEKLFF

size: -
V: TRBV15
J: TRBJ2-2
D: -
length: 16
DNA: TGTGCCACCAGCAGTGGGGGGCGGGACGGACCCGGGGAGCTGTTTTTT
CDR3: CATSSGGRDGPGELFF

size: -
V: TRBV28
J: TRBJ1-1
D: -
length: 18
DNA: TGTGCCAGCAGTCTACAATTTCCGACTTTATTTATGAACACTGAAGCTTTCTTT
CDR3: CASSLQFPTLFMNTEAFF

size: -
V: TRBV27
J: TRBJ2-7
D: -
length: 14
DNA: TGTGCCAGCAGTCCCGGAGGGGGGGGTTACGAGCAGTACTTC
CDR3: CASSPGGGGYEQYF

size: once
V: TRBV28
J: TRBJ2-3
D: -
length: 13
DNA: TGTGCCAGCAGTTACAGGGTGGTAGATACGCAGTATTTT
CDR3: CASSYRVVDTQYF

size: few
V: TRBV27
J: TRBJ2-7
D: -
length: 13
DNA: TGTGCCAGCAGTTTGGATAGCTCCTACGAGCAGTACTTC
CDR3: CASSLDSSYEQYF